Presented here are 2 T cell receptor beta chains from one specimen sequenced in a study of vaccination and CD4 T cells after COVID-19. No antigen has been identified for these receptors. Cultured CD4+ T cell DNA was sequenced using the Oncomine TCR Beta short-read assay. TCRdb fed the PCR reads into MiXCR, producing one record per CDR3 protein. The sample carries more than 10,000 distinct CDR3 sequences, around three fifths recorded once. The treatment is: approximately nine-day PBMC culture with coronavirus spike peptide pools or control peptides (ViraFEST assay). The sequenced sample consisted of CD4+ T cells from blood, cultured in vitro. These receptors originate from a human donor who had recovered from COVID-19.

J is TRBJ1-4 and V is TRBV6-4, with TRBD1 matching over 8 bases. Germline assignment: CDR1 MRHNA and CDR2 SNTAGT. The CDR3 length is 17 residues. V lost 6 bases to trimming and J lost 3 bases; unmatched junction nucleotides: 12. DNA for the CDR3: TGTGCCAGCAGAGAGGCAGGGGGCGGCTGGGCTAATGAAAAACTGTTTTTT. It codes for CASREAGGGWANEKLFF.

The chain couples TRBV7-9 to TRBJ2-5; 7 bases fit TRBD2. The CDR3 covers 15 residues. V trimming: 8 bases; J trimming: 2 bases; junction bases outside the gene matches: 11. Germline assignment: CDR1 SEHNR and CDR2 FQNEAQ (reference sequence). DNA of the CDR3: TGTGCCAGCTTAAAAGCGGGATTGGGGCAAGAGACCCAGTACTTC. It codes for CASLKAGLGQETQYF.